Presented here are 17 T cell receptor beta chains from one specimen sequenced in a study of CD8 T cells in Susac syndrome. When the RNA was reverse transcribed, random hexamers were used with an input of 0.5 to 1 ug. In TCRdb, the immunoSEQ multiplex PCR reads were re-called with MiXCR into one record per CDR3 protein. The table shows 69,000 or so distinct CDR3 sequences, with roughly 94% occurring only once. Sequenced input: CD8+ T cells from PBMCs. These receptor sequences come from a human donor in good health.

V gene TRBV19 combines with J gene TRBJ2-1; D gene unclear. Germline loops: CDR1 LNHDA, CDR2 SQIVND (reference sequence). V lost 3 bases and J lost 0, with 6 bases in between. This CDR3 has 14 amino acids. DNA of the CDR3: TGTGCCAGTAGTATTGCCGTCTCCTACAATGAGCAGTTCTTC. Amino acid sequence: CASSIAVSYNEQFF.

V gene TRBV10-3 combines with J gene TRBJ2-3, with D tentatively TRBD1 (5 bases). CDR1 is ENHRY, CDR2 SYGVKD, per germline. V lost 7 bases and J lost 6, with 14 bases in between. CDR3 length: 13 residues. Written as DNA, the CDR3 is TGTGCCATCATGAAGGCCAGACAGGATACGCAGTATTTT. The encoded protein is CAIMKARQDTQYF.

The chain links TRBV4-3 to TRBJ1-5; unclear D gene. The CDR3 loop spans 16 amino acids. V was shortened by 0 bases and J by 0 bases, with 9 bases between the two germline ends. Germline V gene lookup returns CDR1 LGHNA and CDR2 YSLEER. The CDR3 nucleotides are TGCGCCAGCAGCCAAGATCGGGCAGCTAGCAATCAGCCCCAGCATTTT. This encodes CASSQDRAASNQPQHF.

The J gene is TRBJ2-7, the V gene TRBV4-3; either TRBD1 or TRBD2 may fit D (5 bases each). V lost 0 bases and J 4 bases, leaving 13 bases between the germline ends. Per germline, CDR1 LGHNA and CDR2 YSLEER. This CDR3 comprises 15 residues. CDR3 region: CASSQDLGAVYEQYV. In DNA, the CDR3 is TGCGCCAGCAGCCAAGATCTCGGGGCAGTATACGAGCAGTACGTC.

The chain uses TRBV7-9 and TRBJ2-7; TRBD1 might be the D (5 bases). Germline CDR1 SEHNR, CDR2 FQNEAQ (reference sequence). Trimming took off 2 bases at V and 5 bases at J, with 10 bases between the two ends. The CDR3 contains 13 residues. CDR3 sequence (DNA): TGTGCCAGCAGCTTACCAGGGTCTAACGAGCAGTACTTC. This encodes CASSLPGSNEQYF.

The rearrangement joins TRBV4-1 to TRBJ2-7; no firm D call. Germline V CDR1 and CDR2: MGHRA, YSYEKL. The CDR3 loop spans 14 amino acids. V was cut by 4 bases and J by 1 base, with 11 bases left in between. The CDR3 nucleotides are TGCGCCAGCAGCCCCATGGGCTTGTCCTACGAGCAGTACTTC. Translating gives CASSPMGLSYEQYF.

This rearrangement joins TRBV29-1 to TRBJ2-7; 7 positions agree with TRBD2. The CDR3 is 15 residues long. Germline V gene data show CDR1 as SQVTM and CDR2 as ANQGSEA. The V segment lost 0 bases and the J segment 5 bases; nucleotides outside the gene matches: 10. The CDR3 protein is CSVEEGGNSGDEQYF. The DNA of the CDR3 is TGCAGCGTTGAAGAGGGAGGGAATTCGGGGGACGAGCAGTACTTC.

V usage is TRBV7-6 and J usage is TRBJ2-3, with a possible D match to TRBD1 (6 bases). The CDR3 has 17 residues. Germline V gives CDR1 SGHVS, CDR2 FNYEAQ. V gave up 6 bases and J gave up 3 bases, with 22 bases separating them. CDR3 loop: CASSLSPTQGATDTQYF. DNA for the CDR3: TGTGCCAGCAGTCTTAGTCCTACACAGGGTGCTACAGATACGCAGTATTTT.

The gene calls are TRBV7-9 and TRBJ2-7; possibly TRBD1 or TRBD2 for D (5 bases each). V lost 5 bases and J 5 bases, leaving 19 bases between the germline ends. The CDR3 contains 15 residues. The germline V gene encodes CDR1 SEHNR and CDR2 FQNEAQ (reference sequence). The CDR3 nucleotides are TGTGCCAGCAGCGTTCTCCGGGACCGACACGACGAGCAGTACTTC. Residues: CASSVLRDRHDEQYF.

This chain connects TRBV3-1 to TRBJ1-5; 7 bases match TRBD1. CDR1 and CDR2 from the germline V gene are LGHDT and YNNKEL (reference sequence). V was pared by 0 bases and J by 2 bases, with 1 base of the junction left unmatched. This CDR3 comprises 15 residues. The CDR3, as DNA: TGTGCCAGCAGCCAAGACGACAGGGGCAATCAGCCCCAGCATTTT. As protein: CASSQDDRGNQPQHF. The full variable domain, with the rest looked up from reference TRBV3-1 and TRBJ1-5, is DTAVSQTPKYLVTQMGNDKSIKCEQNLGHDTMYWYKQDSKKFLKIMFSYNNKELIINETVPNRFSPKSPDKAHLNLHINSLELGDSAVYFCASSQDDRGNQPQHFGDGTRLSIL.

The chain carries TRBV5-1 and TRBJ2-4; 9 bases are shared with TRBD2. V was pared by 4 bases and J by 0 bases, with 5 bases of the junction left unmatched. In germline, CDR1 is SGHRS, CDR2 YFSETQ. This CDR3 contains 16 residues. Written as DNA, the CDR3 is TGCGCCAGCAGCGAAGCGGGGGGCCTAGCCAAAAACATTCAGTACTTC. Translated, it gives CASSEAGGLAKNIQYF. Based on the CDR3 plus reference TRBV5-1 and TRBJ2-4, the full variable domain is KAGVTQTPRYLIKTRGQQVTLSCSPISGHRSVSWYQQTPGQGLQFLFEYFSETQRNKGNFPGRFSGRQFSNSRSEMNVSTLELGDSALYLCASSEAGGLAKNIQYFGAGTRLSVL.

This chain uses TRBV6-2 or TRBV6-3 with TRBJ1-1, with a weak D call TRBD1 (6 bases). The V and J ends lost 6 bases and 7 bases respectively, with 18 bases between them. Germline V gives CDR1 MNHEY, CDR2 SVGEGT. The CDR3 has 14 amino acids. As DNA, the CDR3 is TGTGCCAGCAGGCCCCAGGGGATCTTAGATGAAGCTTTCTTT. Residues: CASRPQGILDEAFF.

This clonotype was picked up one time. The J gene is TRBJ1-2, the V gene TRBV27, with 11 bases fitting TRBD1. Germline V gene sequence: CDR1 MNHEY, CDR2 SMNVEV (reference sequence). This CDR3 spans 18 amino acids. The trim removed 3 bases at V and 0 bases at J, leaving 9 bases unmatched. Here the CDR3 DNA reads TGTGCCAGCAGTTTGGAAAGGACAGGGGGCAACGCTAACTATGGCTACACCTTC. Translated: CASSLERTGGNANYGYTF.

This sequence joins TRBV6-5 and TRBJ2-1; D might be TRBD1 or TRBD2, each matching 5 bases. Germline CDR1 MNHEY, CDR2 SVGAGI. The CDR3 runs to 15 residues. Trimming removed 5 bases from V and 0 bases from J, with 11 bases in between. The CDR3 bases are TGTGCCAGCAGTGGGGGTTTTAGCTCCTACAATGAGCAGTTCTTC. Encoded protein: CASSGGFSSYNEQFF.

The V gene is TRBV7-9, the J gene TRBJ1-1; 8 bases agree with TRBD1. The CDR3 totals 14 residues. Germline CDR1 reads SEHNR; CDR2 reads FQNEAQ (reference sequence). V lost 4 bases, J lost 3 bases, and 4 bases stayed unmatched. CDR3 sequence: CASSSPDRDTEAFF. Here the CDR3 DNA reads TGTGCCAGCAGCTCCCCGGACAGGGACACTGAAGCTTTCTTT.

In its sample, this clonotype was seen once. In nucleotides, the CDR3 is TGTGCCAGCAGCTTACGGACAGGGGGCGCCCAAGGAGAGACCCAGTACTTC. Translating gives CASSLRTGGAQGETQYF. The chain joins TRBV13 to TRBJ2-5; the match to TRBD1 covers 11 bases. Per germline, CDR1 PRHDT and CDR2 FYEKMQ (reference sequence). The CDR3 spans 17 residues. J gave up 4 bases and V 2 bases, and 9 bases lay outside the gene matches.

This chain's CDR3 is CSVEGQGADTEAFF. Written as DNA, the CDR3 is TGCAGCGTTGAGGGACAGGGGGCAGACACTGAAGCTTTCTTT. This sequence joins TRBV29-1 and TRBJ1-1; 12 bases map to TRBD1. In germline, CDR1 is SQVTM, CDR2 ANQGSEA. The trim removed 3 bases at V and 3 bases at J, leaving 2 bases unmatched. CDR3 length: 14 amino acids.